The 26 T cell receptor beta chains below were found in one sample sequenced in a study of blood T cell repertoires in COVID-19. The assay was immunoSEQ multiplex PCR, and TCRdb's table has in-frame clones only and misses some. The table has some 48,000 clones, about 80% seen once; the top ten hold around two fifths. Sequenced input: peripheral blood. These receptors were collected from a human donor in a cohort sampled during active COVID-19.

Here the CDR3 reads CASSRTGGTGEQYV. As DNA, the CDR3 is TGTGCCAGCAGCCGGACAGGGGGAACGGGGGAGCAGTACGTC. This chain links TRBV6-6 with TRBJ2-7; 10 positions agree with TRBD1. The germline CDR1 and CDR2 sequences are MNHNY and SVGAGI (reference sequence). V lost 6 bases to trimming and J lost 7 bases; unmatched junction nucleotides: 9. This CDR3 contains 14 residues.

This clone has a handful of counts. The CDR3 loop reads CASSQEGIAGRAGELFF. The CDR3 DNA reads TGCGCCAGCAGCCAAGAGGGGATAGCGGGGAGGGCCGGGGAGCTGTTTTTT. The chain combines TRBV4-1 with TRBJ2-2; 8 nucleotides align to TRBD2. The V gene end was trimmed by 0 bases and the J gene end by 6 bases; junction bases not matched to a gene: 9. From germline, CDR1 is MGHRA and CDR2 YSYEKL. The length of the CDR3 is 17 residues.

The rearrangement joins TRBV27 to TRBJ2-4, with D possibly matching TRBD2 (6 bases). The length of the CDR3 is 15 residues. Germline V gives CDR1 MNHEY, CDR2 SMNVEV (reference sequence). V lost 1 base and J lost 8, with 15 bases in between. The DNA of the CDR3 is TGTGCCAGCAGTTTATTCGCGGGCGGGGATGACATTCAGTACTTC. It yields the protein CASSLFAGGDDIQYF.

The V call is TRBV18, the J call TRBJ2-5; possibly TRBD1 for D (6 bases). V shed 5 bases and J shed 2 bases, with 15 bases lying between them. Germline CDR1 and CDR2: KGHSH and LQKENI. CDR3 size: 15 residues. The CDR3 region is CASSSRQGLQETQYF. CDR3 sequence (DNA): TGTGCCAGCTCAAGTCGCCAGGGGCTGCAAGAGACCCAGTACTTC.

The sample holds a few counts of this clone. CDR3 protein: CASSDGQGFPNSPLHF. CDR3 bases: TGCGCCAGCAGCGACGGACAGGGTTTTCCCAATTCACCCCTCCACTTT. This sequence joins TRBV5-1 and TRBJ1-6; 8 nucleotides match TRBD1. Germline CDR1 and CDR2: SGHRS and YFSETQ. CDR3 length: 16 amino acids. The ends lost 4 bases at V and 7 bases at J; junction bases unmatched: 10.

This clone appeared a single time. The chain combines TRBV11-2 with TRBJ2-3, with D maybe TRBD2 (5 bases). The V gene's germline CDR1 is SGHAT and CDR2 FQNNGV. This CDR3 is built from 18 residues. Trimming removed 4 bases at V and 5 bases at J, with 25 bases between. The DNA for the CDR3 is TGTGCCAGCAGCTCGGGGTCGCTAGCTGTGCGTGACCGAGATACGCAGTATTTT. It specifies CASSSGSLAVRDRDTQYF.

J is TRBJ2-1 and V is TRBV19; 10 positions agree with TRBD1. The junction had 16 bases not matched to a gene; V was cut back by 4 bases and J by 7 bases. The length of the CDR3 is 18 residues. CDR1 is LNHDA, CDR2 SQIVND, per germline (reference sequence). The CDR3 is CASSTSMRGQGSKNEQFF. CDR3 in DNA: TGTGCCAGTAGTACGAGTATGAGGGGACAGGGGTCGAAAAATGAGCAGTTCTTC.

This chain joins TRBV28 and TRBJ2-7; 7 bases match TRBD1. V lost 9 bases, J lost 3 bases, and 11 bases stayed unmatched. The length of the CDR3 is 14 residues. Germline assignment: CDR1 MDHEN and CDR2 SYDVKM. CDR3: CASGPGQTYYEQYV. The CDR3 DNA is TGTGCCAGTGGGCCGGGACAGACCTACTACGAGCAGTACGTC.

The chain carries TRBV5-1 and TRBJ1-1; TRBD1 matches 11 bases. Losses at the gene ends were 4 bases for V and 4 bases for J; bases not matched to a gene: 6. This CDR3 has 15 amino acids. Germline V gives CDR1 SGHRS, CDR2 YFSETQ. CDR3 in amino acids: CASSLPGTGGTEAFF. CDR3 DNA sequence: TGCGCCAGCAGCCTCCCCGGGACAGGGGGCACTGAAGCTTTCTTT. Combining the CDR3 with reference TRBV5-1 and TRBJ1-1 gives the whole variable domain KAGVTQTPRYLIKTRGQQVTLSCSPISGHRSVSWYQQTPGQGLQFLFEYFSETQRNKGNFPGRFSGRQFSNSRSEMNVSTLELGDSALYLCASSLPGTGGTEAFFGQGTRLTVV.

The CDR3 reads CASSIGLVEFTGELFF. CDR3 sequence (DNA): TGTGCCAGTAGTATCGGACTAGTTGAGTTTACCGGGGAGCTGTTTTTT. The rearrangement links TRBV19 to TRBJ2-2; 7 nucleotides match TRBD2. V shed 3 bases, J shed 5 bases, and the junction held 9 bases outside the gene matches. This CDR3 spans 16 amino acids. Per the germline V gene, CDR1 is LNHDA and CDR2 is SQIVND (reference sequence).

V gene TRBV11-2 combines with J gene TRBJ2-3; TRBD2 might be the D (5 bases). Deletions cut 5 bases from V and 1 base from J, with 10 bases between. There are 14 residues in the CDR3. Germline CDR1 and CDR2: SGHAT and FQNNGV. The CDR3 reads CASSHGIGTDTQYF. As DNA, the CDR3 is TGTGCCAGCAGCCACGGGATTGGCACAGATACGCAGTATTTT.

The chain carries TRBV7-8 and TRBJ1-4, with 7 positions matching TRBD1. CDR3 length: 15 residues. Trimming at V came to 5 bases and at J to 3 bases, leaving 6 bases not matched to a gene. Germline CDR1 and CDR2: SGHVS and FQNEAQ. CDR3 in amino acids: CASSAQTGSNEKLFF. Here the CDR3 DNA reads TGTGCCAGCAGCGCCCAGACAGGGTCTAATGAAAAACTGTTTTTT.

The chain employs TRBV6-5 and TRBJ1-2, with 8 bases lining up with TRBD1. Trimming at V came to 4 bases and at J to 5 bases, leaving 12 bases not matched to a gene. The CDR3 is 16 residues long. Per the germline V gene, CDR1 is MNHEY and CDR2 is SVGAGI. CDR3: CASSFSQGELGYGYTF. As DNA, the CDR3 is TGTGCCAGCAGTTTCTCACAGGGGGAGTTGGGATATGGCTACACCTTC.

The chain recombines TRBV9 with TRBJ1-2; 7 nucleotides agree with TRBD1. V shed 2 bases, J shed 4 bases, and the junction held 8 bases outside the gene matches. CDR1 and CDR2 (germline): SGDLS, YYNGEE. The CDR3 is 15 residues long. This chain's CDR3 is CASSVRGDRLYGYTF. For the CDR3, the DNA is TGTGCCAGCAGCGTTCGCGGGGACAGACTCTATGGCTACACCTTC.

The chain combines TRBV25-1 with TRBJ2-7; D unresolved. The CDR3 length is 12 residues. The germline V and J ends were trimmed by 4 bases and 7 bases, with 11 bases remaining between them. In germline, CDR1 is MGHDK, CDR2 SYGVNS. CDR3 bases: TGTGCCAGCAGTGGAAACGGGTTAGAGCAGTACTTC. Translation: CASSGNGLEQYF.

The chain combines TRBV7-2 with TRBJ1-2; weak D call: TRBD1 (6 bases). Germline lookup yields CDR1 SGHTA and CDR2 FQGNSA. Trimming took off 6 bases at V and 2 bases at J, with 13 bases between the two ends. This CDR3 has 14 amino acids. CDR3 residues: CASSPTGSNYGYTF. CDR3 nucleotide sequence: TGTGCCAGCAGTCCTACAGGGTCCAACTATGGCTACACCTTC. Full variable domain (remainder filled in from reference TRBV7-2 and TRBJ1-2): GAGVSQSPSNKVTEKGKDVELRCDPISGHTALYWYRQSLGQGLEFLIYFQGNSAPDKSGLPSDRFSAERTGGSVSTLTIQRTQQEDSAVYLCASSPTGSNYGYTFGSGTRLTVV.

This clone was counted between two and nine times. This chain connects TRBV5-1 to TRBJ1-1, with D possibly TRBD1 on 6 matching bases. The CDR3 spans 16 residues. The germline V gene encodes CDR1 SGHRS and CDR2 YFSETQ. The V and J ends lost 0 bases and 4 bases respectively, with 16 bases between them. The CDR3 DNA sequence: TGCGCCAGCAGCTTGGATTTGTCAGGGGAGGGCACTGAAGCTTTCTTT. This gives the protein CASSLDLSGEGTEAFF.

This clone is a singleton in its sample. CDR3 region: CASSGRLSGGGKDTQYF. The CDR3 nucleotides are TGTGCCAGCAGCGGGCGACTTAGCGGGGGAGGAAAGGATACGCAGTATTTT. This chain joins TRBV7-3 and TRBJ2-3; TRBD2 matches 9 bases. The CDR3 length is 17 residues. Trimming cost V 5 bases and J 6 bases; bases outside gene matches: 15. Germline CDR1 is SGHTA and CDR2 is FQGTGA.

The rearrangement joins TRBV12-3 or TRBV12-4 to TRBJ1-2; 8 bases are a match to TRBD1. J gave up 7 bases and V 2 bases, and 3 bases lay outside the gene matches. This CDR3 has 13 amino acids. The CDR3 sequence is CASSLQGAFGYTF. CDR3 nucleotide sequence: TGTGCCAGCAGTTTACAGGGGGCTTTTGGCTACACCTTC.

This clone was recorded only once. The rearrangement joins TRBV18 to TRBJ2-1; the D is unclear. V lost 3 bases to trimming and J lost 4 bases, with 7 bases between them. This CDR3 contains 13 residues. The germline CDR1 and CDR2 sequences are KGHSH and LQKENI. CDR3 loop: CASSPQDYNEQFF. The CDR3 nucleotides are TGTGCCAGCTCACCTCAGGATTACAATGAGCAGTTCTTC.

CDR3 in DNA: TGTGCCAGCTCACCATGGAGCGGGGAGACAGATACGCAGTATTTT. Its translation is CASSPWSGETDTQYF. V is TRBV18 and J is TRBJ2-3; TRBD2 agrees at 7 bases. CDR3 size: 15 residues. V lost 2 bases to trimming and J lost 3 bases; unmatched junction nucleotides: 5. CDR1 is KGHSH and CDR2 is LQKENI in the germline V gene.

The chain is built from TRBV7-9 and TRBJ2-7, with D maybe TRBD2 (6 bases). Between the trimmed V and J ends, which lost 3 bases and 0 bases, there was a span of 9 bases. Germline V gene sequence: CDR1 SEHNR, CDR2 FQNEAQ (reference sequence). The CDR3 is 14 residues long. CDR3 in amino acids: CASSLVTSSYEQYF. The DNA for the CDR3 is TGTGCCAGCAGCTTGGTGACTAGCTCCTACGAGCAGTACTTC. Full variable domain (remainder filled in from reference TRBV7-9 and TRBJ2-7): DTGVSQNPRHKITKRGQNVTFRCDPISEHNRLYWYRQTLGQGPEFLTYFQNEAQLEKSRLLSDRFSAERPKGSFSTLEIQRTEQGDSAMYLCASSLVTSSYEQYFGPGTRLTVT.

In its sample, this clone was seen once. The CDR3 bases are TGTGCCAGCAGTGAGAATAGCCGTCGCACAGATACGCAGTATTTT. Its translation: CASSENSRRTDTQYF. This rearrangement joins TRBV28 to TRBJ2-3; no firm D call. Trimming stripped 5 bases from V and 1 base from J, with 13 bases between. The CDR3 extends over 15 amino acids. Germline V gene lookup returns CDR1 MDHEN and CDR2 SYDVKM.

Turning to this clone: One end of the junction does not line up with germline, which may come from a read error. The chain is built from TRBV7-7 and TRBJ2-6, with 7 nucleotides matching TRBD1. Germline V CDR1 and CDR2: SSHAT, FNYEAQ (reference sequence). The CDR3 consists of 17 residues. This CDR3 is CASSTGTATLGANVLTF. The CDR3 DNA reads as TGTGCTAGCAGTACGGGGACAGCCACCCTCGGGGCCAACGTCCTGACTTTC.

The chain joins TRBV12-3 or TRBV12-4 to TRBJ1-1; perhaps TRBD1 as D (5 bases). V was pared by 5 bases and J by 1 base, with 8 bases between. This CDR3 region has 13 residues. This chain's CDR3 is CASSIQANTEAFF. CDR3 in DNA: TGTGCCAGCAGTATACAGGCGAACACTGAAGCTTTCTTT.

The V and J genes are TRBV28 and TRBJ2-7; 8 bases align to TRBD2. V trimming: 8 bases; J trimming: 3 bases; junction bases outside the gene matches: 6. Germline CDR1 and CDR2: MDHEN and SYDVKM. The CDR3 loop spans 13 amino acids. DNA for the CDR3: TGTGCCAGCGGGGGGCGGGGGGACTACGAGCAGTACGTC. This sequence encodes CASGGRGDYEQYV.